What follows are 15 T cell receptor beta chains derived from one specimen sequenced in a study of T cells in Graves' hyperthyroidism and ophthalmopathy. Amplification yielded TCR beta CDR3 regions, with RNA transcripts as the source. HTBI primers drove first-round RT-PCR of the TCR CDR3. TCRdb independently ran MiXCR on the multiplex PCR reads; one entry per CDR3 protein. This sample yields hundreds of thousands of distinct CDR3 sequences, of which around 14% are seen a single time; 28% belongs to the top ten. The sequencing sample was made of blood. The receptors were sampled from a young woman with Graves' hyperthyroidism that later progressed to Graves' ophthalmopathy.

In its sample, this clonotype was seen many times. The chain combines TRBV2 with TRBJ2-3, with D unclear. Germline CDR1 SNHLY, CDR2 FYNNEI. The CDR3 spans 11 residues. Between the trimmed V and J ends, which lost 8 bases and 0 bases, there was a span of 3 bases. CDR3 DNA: TGTGCCAGCTGGAGCACAGATACGCAGTATTTT. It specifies CASWSTDTQYF.

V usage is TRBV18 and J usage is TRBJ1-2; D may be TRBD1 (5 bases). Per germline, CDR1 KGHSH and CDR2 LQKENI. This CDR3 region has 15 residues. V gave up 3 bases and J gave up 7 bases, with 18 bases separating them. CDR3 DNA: TGTGCCAGCTCACCTGACAGTAACTCCCCTCTTGGCTACACCTTC. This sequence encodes CASSPDSNSPLGYTF.

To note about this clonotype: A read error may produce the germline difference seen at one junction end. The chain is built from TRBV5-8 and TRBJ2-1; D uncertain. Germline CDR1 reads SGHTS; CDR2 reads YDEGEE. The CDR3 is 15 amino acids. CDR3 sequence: CASSFSGLIYNGQFF. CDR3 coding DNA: TGTGCCAGCAGCTTTTCCGGTTTAATCTACAATGGGCAGTTCTTC.

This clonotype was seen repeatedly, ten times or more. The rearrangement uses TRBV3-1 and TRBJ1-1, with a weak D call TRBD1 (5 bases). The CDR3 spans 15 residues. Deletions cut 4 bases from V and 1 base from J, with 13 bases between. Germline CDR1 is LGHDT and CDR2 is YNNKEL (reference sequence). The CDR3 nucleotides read TGTGCCAGCAGCCCTAGGGACGGGAGGAACACTGAAGCTTTCTTT. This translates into CASSPRDGRNTEAFF.

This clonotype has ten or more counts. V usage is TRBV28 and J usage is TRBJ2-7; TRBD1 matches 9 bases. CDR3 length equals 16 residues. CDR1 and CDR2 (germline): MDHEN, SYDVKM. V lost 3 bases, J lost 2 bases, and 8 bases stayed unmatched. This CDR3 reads CASSLPPGQGTYEQYF. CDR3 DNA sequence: TGTGCCAGCAGTTTGCCCCCGGGACAGGGAACCTACGAGCAGTACTTC.

This CDR3 is CASSLPPGRRSHNEQFF. The CDR3 coding sequence is TGTGCCAGCAGCCTGCCTCCCGGGAGGAGGTCCCACAATGAGCAGTTCTTC. This sequence joins TRBV3-2 and TRBJ2-1; the table's TRBD1 call for D was not verified on the DNA. TRBV3-2 is a pseudogene locus. The CDR3 totals 17 residues.

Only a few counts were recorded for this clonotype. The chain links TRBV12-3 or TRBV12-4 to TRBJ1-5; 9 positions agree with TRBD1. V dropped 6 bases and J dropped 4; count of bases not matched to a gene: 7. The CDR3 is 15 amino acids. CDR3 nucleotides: TGTGCCAGCAGCGTTGACAGGGGGAGTAATCAGCCCCAGCATTTT. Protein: CASSVDRGSNQPQHF.

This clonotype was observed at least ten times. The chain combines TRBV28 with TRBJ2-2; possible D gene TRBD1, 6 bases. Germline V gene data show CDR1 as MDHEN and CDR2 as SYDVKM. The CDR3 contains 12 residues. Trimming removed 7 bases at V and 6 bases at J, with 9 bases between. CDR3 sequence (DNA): TGTGCCAGCACCACAGGGTCCGGGGAGCTGTTTTTT. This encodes CASTTGSGELFF.

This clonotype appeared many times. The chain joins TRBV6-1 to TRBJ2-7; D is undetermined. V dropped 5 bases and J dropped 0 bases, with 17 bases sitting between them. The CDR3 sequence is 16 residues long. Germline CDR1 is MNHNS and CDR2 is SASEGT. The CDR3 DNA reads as TGTGCCAGCAGTTTACTCCCAAGCGCGAGCTCCTACGAGCAGTACTTC. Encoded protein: CASSLLPSASSYEQYF.

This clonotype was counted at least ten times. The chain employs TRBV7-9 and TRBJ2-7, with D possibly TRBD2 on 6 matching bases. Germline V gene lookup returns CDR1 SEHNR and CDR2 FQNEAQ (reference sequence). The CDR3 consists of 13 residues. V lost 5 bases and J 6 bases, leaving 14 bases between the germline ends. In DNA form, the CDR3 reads TGTGCCAGCAGCCCAAAGGAGGGTCCCGAGCAGTACTTC. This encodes CASSPKEGPEQYF. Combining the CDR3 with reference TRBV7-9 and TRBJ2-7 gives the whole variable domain DTGVSQNPRHKITKRGQNVTFRCDPISEHNRLYWYRQTLGQGPEFLTYFQNEAQLEKSRLLSDRFSAERPKGSFSTLEIQRTEQGDSAMYLCASSPKEGPEQYFGPGTRLTVT.

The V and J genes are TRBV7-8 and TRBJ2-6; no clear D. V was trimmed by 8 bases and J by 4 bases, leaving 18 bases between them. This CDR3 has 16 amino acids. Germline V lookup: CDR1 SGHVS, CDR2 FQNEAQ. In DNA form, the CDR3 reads TGTGCCAGCGATGCAGCCCTAAATTCAGGGGCCAACGTCCTGACTTTC. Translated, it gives CASDAALNSGANVLTF. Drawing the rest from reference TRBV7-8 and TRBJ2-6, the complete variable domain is GAGVSQSPRYKVAKRGQDVALRCDPISGHVSLFWYQQALGQGPEFLTYFQNEAQLDKSGLPSDRFFAERPEGSVSTLKIQRTQQEDSAVYLCASDAALNSGANVLTFGAGSRLTVL.

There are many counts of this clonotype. This chain's CDR3 is CAWRANPNAGELFF. The CDR3 region has the DNA TGTGCCTGGAGGGCTAACCCCAATGCCGGGGAGCTGTTTTTT. V is TRBV30 and J is TRBJ2-2; D remains unclear. The CDR3 is made up of 14 amino acids. Germline assignment: CDR1 GTSNPN and CDR2 SVGIG (reference sequence). V was pared by 3 bases and J by 6 bases, with 14 bases between. Together with reference TRBV30 and TRBJ2-2, the CDR3 gives the full variable domain: SQTIHQWPATLVQPVGSPLSLECTVEGTSNPNLYWYRQAAGRGLQLLFYSVGIGQISSEVPQNLSASRPQDRQFILSSKKLLLSDSGFYLCAWRANPNAGELFFGEGSRLTVL.

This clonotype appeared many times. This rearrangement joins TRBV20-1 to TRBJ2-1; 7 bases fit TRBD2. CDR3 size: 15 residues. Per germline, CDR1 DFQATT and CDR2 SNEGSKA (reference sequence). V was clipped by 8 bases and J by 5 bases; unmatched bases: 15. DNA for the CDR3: TGCAGTCCCTTATCGGCTGAGCGGGATCACAATGAGCAGTTCTTC. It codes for CSPLSAERDHNEQFF.

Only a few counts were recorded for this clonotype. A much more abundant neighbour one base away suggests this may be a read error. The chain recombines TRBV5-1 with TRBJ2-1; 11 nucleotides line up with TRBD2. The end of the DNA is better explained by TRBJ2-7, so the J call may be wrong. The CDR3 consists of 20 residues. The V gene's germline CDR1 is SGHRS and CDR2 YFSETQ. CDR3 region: CASSLAPGASGRRIRNEQYF. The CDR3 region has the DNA TGCGCCAGCAGCTTGGCCCCTGGGGCTAGCGGGAGGAGGATCCGCAATGAGCAGTACTTC.

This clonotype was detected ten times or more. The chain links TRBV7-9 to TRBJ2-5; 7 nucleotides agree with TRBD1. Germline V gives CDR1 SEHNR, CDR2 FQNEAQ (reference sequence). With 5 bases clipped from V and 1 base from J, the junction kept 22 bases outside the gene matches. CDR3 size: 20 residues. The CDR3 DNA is TGTGCCAGCAGCCCAATGCCGGGACAGCCTGGATCCTACCGCCAAGAGACCCAGTACTTC. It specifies CASSPMPGQPGSYRQETQYF.